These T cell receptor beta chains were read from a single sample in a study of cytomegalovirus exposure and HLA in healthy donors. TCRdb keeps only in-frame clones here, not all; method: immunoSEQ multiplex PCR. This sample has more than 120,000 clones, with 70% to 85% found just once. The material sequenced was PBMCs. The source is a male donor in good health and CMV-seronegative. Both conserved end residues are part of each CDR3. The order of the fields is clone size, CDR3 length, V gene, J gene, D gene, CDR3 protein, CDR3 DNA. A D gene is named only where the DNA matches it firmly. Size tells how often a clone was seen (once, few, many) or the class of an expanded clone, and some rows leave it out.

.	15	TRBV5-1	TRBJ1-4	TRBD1	CASSLGRDRGEKLFF	TGCGCCAGCAGCTTGGGACGGGACAGGGGTGAAAAACTGTTTTTT
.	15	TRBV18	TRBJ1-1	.	CASSLTLGDWAEAFF	TGTGCCAGCTCACTTACCTTAGGGGATTGGGCTGAAGCTTTCTTT
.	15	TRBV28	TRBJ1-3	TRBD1	CASRLITGVGNTIYF	TGTGCCAGCAGGTTAATAACAGGGGTCGGAAACACCATATATTTT
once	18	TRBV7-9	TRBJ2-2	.	CASQWRDSKTLNTGELFF	TGTGCCAGCCAATGGAGGGACAGTAAAACATTGAACACCGGGGAGCTGTTTTTT
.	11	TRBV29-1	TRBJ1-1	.	CSVPRGGEAFF	TGCAGCGTTCCAAGGGGTGGTGAAGCTTTCTTT
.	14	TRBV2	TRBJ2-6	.	CASSGSSGANVLTF	TGTGCCAGCAGTGGGAGCTCTGGGGCCAACGTCCTGACTTTC
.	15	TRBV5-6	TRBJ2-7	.	CASSLGARPPGEQYF	TGTGCCAGCAGCTTGGGGGCCAGGCCCCCTGGCGAGCAGTACTTC
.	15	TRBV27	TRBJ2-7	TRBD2	CASSSTSGELYEQYF	TGTGCCAGCAGCTCGACTAGCGGGGAACTCTACGAGCAGTACTTC
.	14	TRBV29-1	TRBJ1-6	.	CSVSGSNGNSPLHF	TGCAGCGTTTCGGGGAGTAATGGGAATTCACCCCTCCACTTT
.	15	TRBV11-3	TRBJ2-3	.	CASSPGGGNTDTQYF	TGTGCCAGCAGCCCCGGAGGTGGGAACACAGATACGCAGTATTTT
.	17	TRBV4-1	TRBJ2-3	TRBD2	CASSPRAPLADTDTQYF	TGCGCCAGCAGCCCACGAGCCCCACTAGCGGACACAGATACGCAGTATTTT
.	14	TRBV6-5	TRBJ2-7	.	CASSSSAGPYEQYF	TGTGCCAGCAGTTCCTCTGCGGGACCCTACGAGCAGTACTTC
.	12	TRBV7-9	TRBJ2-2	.	CASSPFTGELFF	TGTGCCAGCAGCCCTTTCACCGGGGAGCTGTTTTTT
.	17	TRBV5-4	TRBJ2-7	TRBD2	CASSTAGLAGTLAEQYF	TGTGCCAGCAGCACCGCCGGGCTAGCGGGAACCCTAGCCGAGCAGTACTTC
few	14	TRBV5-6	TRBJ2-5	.	CASSPPGTWETQYF	TGTGCCAGCAGCCCCCCCGGGACATGGGAGACCCAGTACTTC